Described below is a single TCR beta chain sequence and its context. This clone was seen a few times. Its antigen remains unidentified. No quality values exist for individual bases; no much larger clone is one base distant. The data originate from a study of beta chain features in type 1 diabetes (dated by TCRdb to the late 2010s). Study-level background: Mean age, gender distribution, total cell number and subset yield did not differ between patients and healthy donors. The study compared the TCRB repertoires of sorted circulating CD4+ T cell subsets in recently diagnosed type 1 diabetes patients with those in matched healthy donors. Across all samples, roughly 110,000,000 sorted cells were examined, and cell number per subset correlated strongly with RNA yield. Regulatory and stem cell-like memory subsets were obtained from only 8 patients and about eight healthy donors, while naive and central memory subsets were obtained from all 30 or so donors. What the study reported, not specific to this receptor: At VDJ recombination sites, patients with type 1 diabetes made fewer insertions and deleted more nucleotides, a pattern implying thymic rearrangement abnormalities. Naive, central memory and regulatory TCRB repertoires appeared to be more alike among patients than among healthy donors. In all four CD4+ subsets, TCRB CDR3 length was moderately but significantly shorter in type 1 diabetes patients. HLA sub-analyses involved small numbers of individuals, so any influence of HLA type on TCRB rearrangement remained unresolved. Because cDNA was sequenced instead of genomic DNA, activated cells with high expression could be over-represented, although the groups did not differ in activation or CD3 levels. Shorter templates might be favored by PCR, yet because patient and control samples were amplified and corrected together, any such skew would affect both groups equally.

The entire isolated RNA was reverse transcribed using the High Capacity cDNA Reverse Transcription Kit, and thus expressed TCRB transcripts were sequenced. Deep immunoSEQ sequencing was applied to naive, central memory and regulatory T cell samples, giving an average of around 3.4 million total reads per sample. Sorted cells were lysed in RLT buffer, and RNA was extracted using DNase-treated RNeasy Micro or Mini kits according to cell number. To prevent cross-contamination, each cell subset was processed individually, whereas patient and healthy donor samples were processed jointly. The immunoSEQ multiplex PCR was used to amplify TCRB sequences from cDNA, generating 87-bp fragments that spanned the CDR3 region. Sequencing of the amplicons was performed on the Illumina HiSeq platform. In the paper's pipeline: PCR bias was computationally corrected using synthetic template baselines, reads within Hamming distance 2 were collapsed, and singletons that could not be merged were discarded. Reads were aligned to IMGT to assign V, D and J genes, CDR3 length, and insertions or deletions at six rearrangement sites. Clonotype counts were normalized to sorted cell number within each subset before computing true diversity and Gini coefficients with the tcR R package. The overlap coefficient, calculated on TCRB nucleotide sequences, was used to quantify repertoire sharing. Sourced from immuneACCESS, this table was stored by TCRdb with only in-frame sequences that have V and J called. A share of the clones is absent; for the studies checked, an unresolved V gene accounts for under half, and the remainder has no known explanation. V and J calls and clone size come straight from that table; D and trimming were deduced from the DNA. The sample includes around 290,000 clones, with 8% observed a single time. More than 0.8% of the sample goes to the ten largest clones.

Each donor gave one peripheral blood draw, averaging roughly 0.11 L, which was collected into heparinised tubes. Using a panel that included CD45RO, CCR7, CD25, CD127, CD95 and CD27, naive, central memory, regulatory and stem cell-like memory CD4+ T cells were sorted on a BD FACSAria II. All sorted populations exceeded 98% purity. PBMCs were separated immediately by Lymphoprep density gradient centrifugation and were stained directly, without being cultured. Samples were stained and sorted in pairs, with one healthy donor and one patient per experiment, so that batch effects were minimized. The sample comprised central memory CD4+ T cells from blood. This TCR was sampled from a woman aged 18 to 35 in good health.

The CDR3 here reads CASSQDRGPYEQYV. The sequenced DNA: TGTGCCAGCAGCCAAGACAGGGGTCCCTACGAGCAGTACGTC. This receptor chain uses TRBV4-2 and TRBJ2-7; D gene: possibly TRBD1, on 6 matching bases. CDR3 length: 14 amino acids, cysteine to valine. Kept here is only the CDR3 DNA, which spans 42 bases and is read in frame from base 1. V sheds 0 bases and J sheds 2 bases, leaving 8 bases between their ends. The germline V gene specifies LGHNA as CDR1 and YNFKEQ as CDR2.